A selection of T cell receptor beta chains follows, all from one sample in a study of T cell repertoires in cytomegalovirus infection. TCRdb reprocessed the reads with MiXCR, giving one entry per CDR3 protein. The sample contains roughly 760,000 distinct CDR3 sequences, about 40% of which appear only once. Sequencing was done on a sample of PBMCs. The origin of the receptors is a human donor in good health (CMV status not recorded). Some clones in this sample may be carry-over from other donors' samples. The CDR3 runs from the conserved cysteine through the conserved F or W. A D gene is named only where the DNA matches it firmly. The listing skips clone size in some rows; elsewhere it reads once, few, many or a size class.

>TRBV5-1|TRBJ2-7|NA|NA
CASSLDHISYEQYF
TGCGCCAGCAGCTTGGATCATATTTCTTACGAGCAGTACTTC
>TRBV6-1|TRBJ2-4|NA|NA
CASSEFRSGNIQYF
TGTGCCAGCAGTGAATTTCGGAGCGGTAACATTCAGTACTTC
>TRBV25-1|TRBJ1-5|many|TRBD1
CASSDGQGSNQPQHF
TGTGCCAGCAGTGATGGACAGGGCAGCAATCAGCCCCAGCATTTT
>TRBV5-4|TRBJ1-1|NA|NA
CASSSSGIRHTEAFF
TGTGCCAGCAGCTCGTCGGGGATTAGACACACTGAAGCTTTCTTT
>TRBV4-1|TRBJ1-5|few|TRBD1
CASRQVRGNQPQHF
TGCGCCAGCAGACAAGTCAGGGGGAATCAGCCCCAGCATTTT
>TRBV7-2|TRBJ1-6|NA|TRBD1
CASSSWGQGNSPLHF
TGTGCCAGCAGCTCGTGGGGACAGGGAAATTCACCCCTCCACTTT
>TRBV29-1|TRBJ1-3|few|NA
CSVWGLDTIYF
TGCAGCGTTTGGGGGCTAGACACCATATATTTT
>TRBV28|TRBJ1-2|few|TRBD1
CASSYGTGNYGYTF
TGTGCCAGCAGTTACGGGACAGGGAATTATGGCTACACCTTC
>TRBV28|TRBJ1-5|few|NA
CASSLDTFSNQPQHF
TGTGCCAGCAGTTTAGATACGTTTAGCAATCAGCCCCAGCATTTT
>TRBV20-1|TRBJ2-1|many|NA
CSARYNNEQFF
TGCAGTGCTAGATATAACAATGAGCAGTTCTTC
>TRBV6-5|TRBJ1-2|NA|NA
CASGDLSANYGYTF
TGTGCCAGCGGGGACCTTTCCGCCAATTATGGCTACACCTTC
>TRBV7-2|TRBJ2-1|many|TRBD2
CASSLGGGLYNEQFF
TGTGCCAGCAGCTTAGGGGGGGGACTTTACAATGAGCAGTTCTTC
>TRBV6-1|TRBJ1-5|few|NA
CASSEARPGVGQPQHF
TGTGCCAGCAGTGAAGCACGACCGGGGGTCGGGCAGCCCCAGCATTTT
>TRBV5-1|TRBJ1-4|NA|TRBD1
CASSLDRGKGEKLFF
TGCGCCAGCAGCTTGGACAGGGGGAAAGGTGAAAAACTGTTTTTT
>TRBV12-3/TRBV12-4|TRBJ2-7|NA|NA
CASSSFTRGSEQYF
TGTGCCAGCAGTTCCTTTACGAGGGGTTCCGAGCAGTACTTC
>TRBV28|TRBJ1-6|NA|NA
CASRKGRMANNSPLHF
TGTGCCAGCCGAAAGGGACGGATGGCGAATAATTCACCCCTCCACTTT
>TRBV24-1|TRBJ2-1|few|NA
CATSDFDDYNEQFF
TGTGCCACCAGTGATTTCGACGACTACAATGAGCAGTTCTTC
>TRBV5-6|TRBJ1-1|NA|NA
CASSGRGGVGDTEAFF
TGTGCCAGCAGCGGGAGGGGCGGGGTCGGGGACACTGAAGCTTTCTTT
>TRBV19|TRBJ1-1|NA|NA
CASSTERGTEAFF
TGTGCCAGTAGTACCGAGAGGGGCACTGAAGCTTTCTTT
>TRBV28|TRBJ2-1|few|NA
CASSSDNNEQFF
TGTGCCAGCAGTTCGGACAACAATGAGCAGTTCTTC
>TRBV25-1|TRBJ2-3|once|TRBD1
CASSEWRQGASDTQYF
TGTGCCAGCAGTGAATGGCGGCAGGGGGCAAGTGATACGCAGTATTTT
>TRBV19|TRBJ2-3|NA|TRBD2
CASRGALAGVGGTDTQYF
TGTGCCAGCAGGGGAGCACTAGCGGGAGTTGGTGGAACAGATACGCAGTATTTT
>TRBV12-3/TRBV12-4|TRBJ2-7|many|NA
CASSLEGAGGAQYF
TGTGCCAGCAGTTTAGAAGGCGCAGGGGGGGCGCAGTACTTC
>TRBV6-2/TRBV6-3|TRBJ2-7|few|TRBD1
CASSYAGQGKYEQYF
TGTGCCAGCAGTTACGCGGGACAGGGGAAGTACGAGCAGTACTTC
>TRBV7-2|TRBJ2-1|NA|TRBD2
CASSAASGIYNEHFF
TGTGCCAGCAGCGCCGCTAGCGGGATCTACAATGAGCATTTCTTC
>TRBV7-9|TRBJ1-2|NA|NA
CASSPPPTRNYGYTF
TGTGCCAGCAGCCCCCCACCCACAAGGAACTATGGCTACACCTTC
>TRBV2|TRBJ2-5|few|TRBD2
CASRVLAGDPETQYF
TGTGCCAGCAGGGTACTAGCGGGAGATCCAGAGACCCAGTACTTC
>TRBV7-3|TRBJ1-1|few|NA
CASRRWMNTEAFF
TGTGCCAGCAGAAGGTGGATGAACACTGAAGCTTTCTTT
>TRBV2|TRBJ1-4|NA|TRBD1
CASGDRVDSEKLFF
TGTGCCAGCGGCGACAGGGTGGATAGTGAAAAACTGTTTTTT
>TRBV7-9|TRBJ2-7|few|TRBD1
CASSQTRQGWSEQYF
TGTGCCAGCAGCCAGACCCGACAGGGCTGGAGCGAGCAGTACTTC
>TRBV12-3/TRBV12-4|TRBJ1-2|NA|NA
CASSFGPRTAYGYTF
TGTGCCAGCAGTTTTGGCCCACGGACAGCCTATGGCTACACCTTC
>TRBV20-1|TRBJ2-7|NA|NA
CSAIPYEQYF
TGCAGTGCTATCCCCTACGAGCAGTACTTC
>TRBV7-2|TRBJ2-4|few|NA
CASSFSGREFQYF
TGTGCCAGCAGCTTCTCGGGCCGGGAGTTTCAGTACTTC
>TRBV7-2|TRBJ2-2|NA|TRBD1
CASSRRTGGGTGELFF
TGTGCCAGCAGCCGACGGACAGGGGGTGGCACCGGGGAGCTGTTTTTT
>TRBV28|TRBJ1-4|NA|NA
CSSSQGRVREKLFF
TGTTCCAGCAGTCAGGGTCGGGTGCGAGAAAAACTGTTTTTT
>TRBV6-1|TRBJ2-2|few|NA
CASSSGRFPNTGELFF
TGTGCCAGCAGTTCGGGACGCTTTCCGAACACCGGGGAGCTGTTTTTT
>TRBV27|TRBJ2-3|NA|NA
CASSQIARETDTQYF
TGTGCCAGCAGTCAAATAGCGAGAGAGACAGATACGCAGTATTTT
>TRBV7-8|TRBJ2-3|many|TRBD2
CASSLGLAGEDTQYF
TGTGCCAGCAGCTTAGGGCTAGCGGGAGAGGATACGCAGTATTTT
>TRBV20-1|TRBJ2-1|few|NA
CSANGPYRPSEQFF
TGCAGTGCTAACGGACCGTACCGTCCCAGTGAGCAGTTCTTC
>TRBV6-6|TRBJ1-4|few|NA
CASSEEAGVEEEKLFF
TGTGCCAGCAGTGAGGAGGCAGGGGTAGAGGAGGAAAAACTGTTTTTT
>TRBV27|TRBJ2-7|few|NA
CASRTRVSYEQYF
TGTGCCAGCAGGACCAGGGTCTCCTACGAGCAGTACTTC
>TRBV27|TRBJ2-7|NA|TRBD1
CASSPDRDTYREQYF
TGTGCCAGCAGTCCCGACAGGGATACGTACCGCGAGCAGTACTTC
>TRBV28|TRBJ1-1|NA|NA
CASSLSQKAFF
TGTGCCAGCAGTTTGTCACAAAAAGCTTTCTTT
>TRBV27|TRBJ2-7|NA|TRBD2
CASRRLAGGPDRNEQYF
TGTGCCAGCAGGCGACTAGCGGGAGGTCCCGACCGAAACGAGCAGTACTTC
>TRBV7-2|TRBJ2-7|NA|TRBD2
CASSFTSGPGEQYF
TGTGCCAGCAGCTTTACTAGCGGGCCGGGTGAGCAGTACTTC
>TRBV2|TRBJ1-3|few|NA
CASRDLTGNTIYF
TGTGCCAGCAGGGACCTAACTGGAAACACCATATATTTT
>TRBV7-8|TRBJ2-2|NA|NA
CASSLLLIRGSTWELFF
TGTGCCAGCAGCCTACTCTTGATTCGGGGGTCAACCTGGGAGCTGTTTTTT
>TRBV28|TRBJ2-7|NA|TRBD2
CASSSPGTSGGLSSYEQYF
TGTGCCAGCAGTAGCCCAGGGACTAGCGGGGGCCTGAGCTCCTACGAGCAGTACTTC
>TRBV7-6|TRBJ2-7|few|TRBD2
CASSYAGGTDEQYF
TGTGCCAGCAGCTATGCGGGGGGTACTGACGAGCAGTACTTC
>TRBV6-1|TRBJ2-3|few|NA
CASSERAGSATDTQYF
TGTGCCAGCAGTGAAAGAGCAGGGTCAGCCACAGATACGCAGTATTTT
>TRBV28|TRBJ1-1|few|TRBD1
CASRFTGTGGTEAFF
TGTGCCAGCAGATTTACCGGGACAGGGGGCACTGAAGCTTTCTTT
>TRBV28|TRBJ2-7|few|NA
CASSLTNFNEQYF
TGTGCCAGCAGTTTGACAAACTTTAACGAGCAGTACTTC
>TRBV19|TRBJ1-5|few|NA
CASSIRGFGNQPQHF
TGTGCCAGTAGTATACGGGGGTTCGGCAATCAGCCCCAGCATTTT
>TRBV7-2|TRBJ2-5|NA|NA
CASSLQRQGETQYF
TGTGCCAGCAGCTTACAGCGGCAGGGGGAGACCCAGTACTTC
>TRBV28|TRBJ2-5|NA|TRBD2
CASSWGLAYQETQYF
TGTGCCAGCAGCTGGGGACTAGCTTATCAAGAGACCCAGTACTTC